Presented here are 12 T cell receptor beta chains from one specimen sequenced in a study of blood T cell repertoires in COVID-19. Clones were sequenced by immunoSEQ multiplex PCR, and TCRdb holds only the in-frame ones, with some missing. The table lists under 200,000 clones, around four fifths of them singletons, with around 2.7% in the top ten. Sequencing was done on a sample of peripheral blood. The receptors stem from a man between 65 and 85 years old with acute or convalescent COVID-19.

The rearrangement uses TRBV2 and TRBJ2-7, with 7 positions matching TRBD1. CDR1 SNHLY and CDR2 FYNNEI come from the germline V gene. V lost 2 bases to trimming and J lost 6 bases; unmatched junction nucleotides: 4. CDR3 length: 13 amino acids. The CDR3 DNA reads TGTGCCAGCAGTGAATTTAGGGGGCGCGAGCAGTACTTC. It specifies CASSEFRGREQYF.

This sequence joins TRBV5-1 and TRBJ2-5; D not certain. The V end lost 5 bases, the J end lost 3 bases, and 11 bases lay between the germline ends. The CDR3 is 13 residues long. The germline V gene has CDR1 SGHRS and CDR2 YFSETQ. The CDR3 loop reads CASRFVGEETQYF. CDR3 sequence (DNA): TGCGCCAGCAGATTTGTAGGAGAAGAGACCCAGTACTTC.

CDR3 nucleotide sequence: TGTGCCAGCAGCTTAGCACCGGGACAGGGGGCAGGCACTGAAGCTTTCTTT. Amino acid sequence: CASSLAPGQGAGTEAFF. The chain employs TRBV7-6 and TRBJ1-1; 12 bases map to TRBD1. V lost 0 bases and J lost 4; bases outside the gene matches: 6. Germline V gene data show CDR1 as SGHVS and CDR2 as FNYEAQ. The CDR3 runs 17 residues. Combining the CDR3 with reference TRBV7-6 and TRBJ1-1 gives the whole variable domain GAGVSQSPRYKVTKRGQDVALRCDPISGHVSLYWYRQALGQGPEFLTYFNYEAQQDKSGLPNDRFSAERPEGSISTLTIQRTEQRDSAMYRCASSLAPGQGAGTEAFFGQGTRLTVV.

In its sample, this clone was seen once. This chain joins TRBV19 and TRBJ2-1; a weak D match, TRBD1 (6 bases). V was pared by 3 bases and J by 5 bases, with 17 bases between. This CDR3 contains 16 residues. Per the germline V gene, CDR1 is LNHDA and CDR2 is SQIVND (reference sequence). CDR3: CASSIRTGHSNNEQFF. The CDR3 region has the DNA TGTGCCAGTAGTATTCGAACGGGACACTCAAACAATGAGCAGTTCTTC.

V usage is TRBV25-1 and J usage is TRBJ1-1; D not certain. Per germline, CDR1 MGHDK and CDR2 SYGVNS. Trimming shortened V by 6 bases and J by 5 bases, and 16 bases separated the two germline ends. This CDR3 is built from 14 residues. The CDR3, as DNA: TGTGCCAGCAGCGCCCTGTTCCCGGGGACTGAAGCTTTCTTT. Translated, it gives CASSALFPGTEAFF.

This sequence joins TRBV10-1 and TRBJ2-2; maybe TRBD1 (6 bases). The ends were cut back, 6 bases at V and 7 bases at J, with 18 bases in the middle. Germline V lookup: CDR1 WNHNN, CDR2 SYGVQD (reference sequence). The CDR3 contains 15 residues. CDR3 bases: TGCGCCAGCAGATCATCAGGGGCCCCGAACGGGGAGCTGTTTTTT. Translation gives CASRSSGAPNGELFF.

CDR3 residues: CASRLTGVQGTEAFF. The CDR3 nucleotides are TGTGCCAGCAGATTGACCGGGGTCCAAGGCACTGAAGCTTTCTTT. The chain carries TRBV5-4 and TRBJ1-1; D gene unclear. Per germline, CDR1 SGHNT and CDR2 YYREEE (reference sequence). CDR3 size: 15 residues. The germline V and J ends were trimmed by 5 bases and 4 bases, with 18 bases remaining between them.

The chain carries TRBV28 and TRBJ1-4; no firm D call. V was cut by 2 bases and J by 5 bases, with 12 bases left in between. Germline V lookup: CDR1 MDHEN, CDR2 SYDVKM. The length of the CDR3 is 15 residues. CDR3 protein: CASSLSRSGNEKLFF. CDR3 sequence (DNA): TGTGCCAGCAGTTTAAGTAGAAGCGGAAATGAAAAACTGTTTTTT.

The gene calls are TRBV25-1 and TRBJ2-2; 9 bases align to TRBD1. Germline trimming cut 6 bases from V and 6 bases from J; bases unmatched to any gene: 8. The CDR3 contains 15 residues. CDR1 and CDR2 (germline): MGHDK, SYGVNS. The CDR3 loop is CASSRGTGSAGELFF. As DNA, the CDR3 is TGTGCCAGCAGCCGAGGGACAGGGAGCGCCGGGGAGCTGTTTTTT.

The genes are TRBV6-5 and TRBJ2-4; D is possibly TRBD1 (6 bases). The V gene lost 0 bases and the J gene lost 15 bases, with 12 bases spanning the gap. There are 12 residues in the CDR3. CDR1 is MNHEY and CDR2 is SVGAGI in the germline V gene. CDR3 sequence (DNA): TGTGCCAGCAGTTACTCACAGGGTCACCGGTACTTC. This encodes CASSYSQGHRYF.

The chain combines TRBV19 with TRBJ2-7, with TRBD1 matching 7 bases. Germline V CDR1 and CDR2: LNHDA, SQIVND (reference sequence). The CDR3 contains 14 residues. The ends lost 7 bases at V and 3 bases at J; junction bases unmatched: 9. CDR3 bases: TGTGCCAGTACCGGGGACAGTCGCAGCTACGAGCAGTACTTC. As protein: CASTGDSRSYEQYF.

The chain links TRBV12-3 or TRBV12-4 to TRBJ2-5; D gene ambiguous. V lost 7 bases, J lost 5 bases, and 14 bases lay in between. The CDR3 length is 13 residues. Written as DNA, the CDR3 is TGTGCCAGCACCTCAAACTCTGTGGAGACCCAGTACTTC. Its translation is CASTSNSVETQYF.